Described below is a single T cell receptor beta chain sequence and its context. Reverse transcribing all isolated RNA meant expressed TCRB transcripts were sequenced. Regulatory, naive and central memory T cell samples averaged approximately 3.8 million reads. Only in-frame clones appear in the TCRdb table, and some are missing; sequencing was by immunoSEQ multiplex PCR. The sample lists around 58,000 clones; over 50% were seen once. The sample originates from a study of beta chain features in type 1 diabetes. The sample comprised Tregs from blood. The receptor was isolated from a woman under 30 in good health.

CDR3 coding DNA: TGTGCCAGCAGTTACCAGGGGGACCTCTCCTACAATGAGCAGTTCTTC. This translates into CASSYQGDLSYNEQFF. The chain recombines TRBV6-5 with TRBJ2-1; 7 positions agree with TRBD1. The length of the CDR3 is 16 residues. Germline CDR1 is MNHEY and CDR2 is SVGAGI. V shed 2 bases, J shed 0 bases, and the junction held 4 bases outside the gene matches.